The clone carrying this TCR beta chain was recorded a few times. Antigen: not known. Clones were sequenced by immunoSEQ multiplex PCR, and TCRdb holds only the in-frame ones, with some missing. The sample lists approximately 69,000 clones, roughly 83% occurring once. This CDR3 is 18 amino acids long. Germline loops: CDR1 SGHNT, CDR2 YENEEA. Between the trimmed V and J ends, which lost 5 bases and 9 bases, there was a span of 31 bases. The record originates from a study of T cell responses to AZD1222 COVID-19 vaccine. Whole-study findings and limits: Seropositive status at baseline applied to only six AZD1222 recipients. Clonal diversity was possibly underestimated, and white British individuals and females predominated among donors. Spike-wide vaccine-associated CD4 TCRs dominated at 160-218 and 743-854.

Second doses at about 4 or about 12 weeks were pooled. Sample: peripheral blood, taken 28 days after the second AZD1222 dose. This clonotype was obtained from an adult who received the AZD1222 COVID-19 vaccine. This chain connects TRBV11-3 to TRBJ2-5; D is ambiguous. The CDR3 loop reads CASSPRKVWLCENGAQYF. For the CDR3, the DNA is TGTGCCAGCAGCCCGCGCAAGGTGTGGCTCTGTGAAAATGGGGCCCAGTACTTC. Using reference TRBV11-3 and TRBJ2-5 for the parts outside the CDR3, the full variable domain is EAGVVQSPRYKIIEKKQPVAFWCNPISGHNTLYWYLQNLGQGPELLIRYENEEAVDDSQLPKDRFSAERLKGVDSTLKIQPAELGDSAVYLCASSPRKVWLCENGAQYFGPGTRLLVL.